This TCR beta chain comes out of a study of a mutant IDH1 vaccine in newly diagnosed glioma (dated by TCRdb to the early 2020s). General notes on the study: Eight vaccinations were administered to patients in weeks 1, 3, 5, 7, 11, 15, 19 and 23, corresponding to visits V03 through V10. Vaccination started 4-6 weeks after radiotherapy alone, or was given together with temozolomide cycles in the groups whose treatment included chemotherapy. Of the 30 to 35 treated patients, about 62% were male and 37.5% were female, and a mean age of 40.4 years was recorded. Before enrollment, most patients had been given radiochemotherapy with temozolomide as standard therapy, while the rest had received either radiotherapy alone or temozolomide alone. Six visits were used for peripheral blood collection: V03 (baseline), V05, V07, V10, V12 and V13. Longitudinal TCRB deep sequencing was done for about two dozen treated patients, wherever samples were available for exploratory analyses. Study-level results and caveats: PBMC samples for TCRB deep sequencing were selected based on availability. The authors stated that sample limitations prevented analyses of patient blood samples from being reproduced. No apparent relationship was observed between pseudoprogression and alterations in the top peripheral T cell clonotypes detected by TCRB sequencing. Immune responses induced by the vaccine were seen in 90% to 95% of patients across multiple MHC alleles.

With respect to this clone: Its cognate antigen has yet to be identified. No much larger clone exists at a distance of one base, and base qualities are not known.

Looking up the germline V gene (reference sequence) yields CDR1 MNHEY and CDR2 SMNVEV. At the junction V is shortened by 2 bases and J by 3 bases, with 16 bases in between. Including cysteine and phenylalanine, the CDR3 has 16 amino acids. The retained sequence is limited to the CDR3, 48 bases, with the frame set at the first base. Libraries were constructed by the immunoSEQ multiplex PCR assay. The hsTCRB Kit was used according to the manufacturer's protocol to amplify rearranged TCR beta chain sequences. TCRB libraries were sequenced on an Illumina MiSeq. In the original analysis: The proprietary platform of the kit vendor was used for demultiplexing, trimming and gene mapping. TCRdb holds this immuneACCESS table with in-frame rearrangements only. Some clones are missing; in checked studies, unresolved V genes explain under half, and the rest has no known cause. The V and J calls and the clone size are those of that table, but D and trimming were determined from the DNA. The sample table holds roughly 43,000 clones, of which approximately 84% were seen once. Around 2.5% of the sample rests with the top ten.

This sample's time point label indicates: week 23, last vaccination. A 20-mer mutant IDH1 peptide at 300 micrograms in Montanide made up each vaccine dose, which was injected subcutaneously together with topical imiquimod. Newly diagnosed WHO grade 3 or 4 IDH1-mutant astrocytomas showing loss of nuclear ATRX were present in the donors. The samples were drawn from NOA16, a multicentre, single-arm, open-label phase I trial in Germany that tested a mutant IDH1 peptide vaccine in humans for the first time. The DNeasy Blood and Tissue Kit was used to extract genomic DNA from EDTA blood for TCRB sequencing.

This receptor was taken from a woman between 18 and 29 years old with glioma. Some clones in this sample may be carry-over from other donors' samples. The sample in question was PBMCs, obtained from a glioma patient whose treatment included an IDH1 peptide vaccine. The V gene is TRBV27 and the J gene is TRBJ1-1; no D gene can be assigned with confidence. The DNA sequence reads TGTGCCAGCAGTTTAATGTTCGGCCAGAAGGACACTGAAGCTTTCTTT. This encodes CASSLMFGQKDTEAFF.